The clone carrying this T cell receptor (beta chain) occurred once. Germline values: CDR1 KGHSH, CDR2 LQKENI. This CDR3 spans 14 amino acids. V was cut by 5 bases and J by 5 bases, with 13 bases left in between. The data belong to a study of blood T cell repertoires in COVID-19. The overall study: COVID-19 samples from acute and convalescent phases originated in the United States, Italy and Spain. T cells, B-cell-depleted T cells, or PBMCs provided the cDNA or gDNA that served as material.

Authors' methods: Estimated nucleated cell counts came from reference gene primer amplification. The protocol was immunoSEQ multiplex PCR, while the TCRdb copy is restricted to in-frame clones and leaves out a portion. V, J and clone size are those of that table, while D and trimming were read from the DNA. The sample records approximately 260,000 clones, about 86% being singletons. The source material was PBMCs or T cells enriched from blood (not recorded which). The J gene is TRBJ1-5, the V gene TRBV18, with D possibly TRBD1 on 5 matching bases. The origin of this receptor is a young man with acute COVID-19. In DNA form, the CDR3 reads TGTGCCAGCTCAGCCAAAGGGGCCCATCAGCCCCAGCATTTT. Its protein is CASSAKGAHQPQHF.